This T cell receptor (beta chain) was obtained from a study of neurological immune-mediated disorders. This clonotype has ten or more counts. Antigen: not known. The cDNA was generated by 5'RACE with 10-nucleotide random UMIs. The authors obtained over 170 million TCR-beta sequences from 15-18 subjects per sequencing run. TCRdb processed the 5' RACE reads anew with MiXCR; each CDR3 protein has one entry. This table holds tens of thousands of distinct CDR3 sequences, around 3.1% found once. The study's findings and limits: The study found the most TCR clonal expansion in HTLV-1-associated myelopathy and the least in multiple sclerosis, below healthy controls. Expanded clones shared no CDR3 amino acid sequences across subjects, suggesting private repertoires in all groups.

Deletions cut 6 bases from V and 7 bases from J, with 13 bases between. This CDR3 comprises 14 residues. The sequence came from a man aged 35 to 55 with multiple sclerosis. The sequenced material came from PBMCs. This chain uses TRBV12-3 or TRBV12-4 with TRBJ1-6, with D unclear. The CDR3 nucleotides are TGTGCCAGCAGGGTTGGTGGTATCAATTCACCCCTCCACTTT. It translates to CASRVGGINSPLHF.